The entry below gives a single T cell receptor (beta chain) sequence along with its context. This clone was found once. Its recognized antigen is unknown. No base quality information exists; no much larger clone differs at one position. From the germline V gene (reference sequence), CDR1 is MNHNY and CDR2 is SVGAGI. The CDR3 covers 14 residues, taking in both the cysteine and the phenylalanine. The read is trimmed to its CDR3 DNA, 42 bases read in frame from base 1. V was cut back by 6 bases and J by 7 bases, leaving a gap of 15 bases between them. Library generation was performed with the immunoSEQ multiplex PCR assay. A mixture of 60 forward primers for TCR Vbeta segments and 13 reverse primers for TCR Jbeta segments was used in the multiplex PCR. A multiplex PCR assay on genomic DNA amplified the CDR3 region of rearranged TCR beta genes. The amplified TCR beta libraries were sequenced on the Illumina HiSeq System as 87-base-pair reads. In the original analysis: In a later analysis, roughly 80 million unique TCR beta chains were counted across the 690 or so repertoires, and approximately 9.9 million of these chains were shared by at least two donors. A nearest-neighbor algorithm error-corrected the raw reads and collapsed the reads into unique sequences, merging closely related sequences to remove PCR and sequencing errors. To assign V, D and J gene segments, CDR3 sequences were aligned to IMGT reference sequences. For a sequence to be retained, at least a six-nucleotide match to both a V gene segment and a J gene segment was required. Rearrangements were called productive when the CDR3 lacked stop codons and stayed in frame with V and J; all others were non-productive. CDR3 was defined by IMGT convention, running from the second conserved V-encoded cysteine to the conserved J-encoded phenylalanine. The earlier analysis of about 500 of the donors excluded sequences that lacked an unambiguous match to a single V gene segment. In an earlier analysis of 587 of the donors, V segments were called functional above 56.7% productive rearrangements and were called segregating when the between-donor standard deviation exceeded 5%. A statistical classification framework was built for diagnosing cytomegalovirus status from the catalog of TCR beta chain sequences. A later analysis assigned V and J genes by comparing TCR nucleotide sequences with IMGT/GENE-DB human TR gene sequences. The TCRdist pipeline was used in a later analysis to assign CDR3 sequences and most-parsimonious VDJ recombination scenarios. In a later analysis, each TCR beta chain was defined by its CDR3 amino acid sequence together with its V-gene family, and reads lacking a unique V-gene family were excluded. A later analysis removed 592 highly shared, low-generation-probability nucleotide sequences to deal with suspected cross-contamination and a sequencing artifact. A later analysis calculated a clonal expansion index for each public chain from normalized within-repertoire ranks of inferred template counts. In a later analysis, generation probabilities were computed using a VDJ recombination model fitted to out-of-frame rearrangements, and the results were checked against IGoR. In a later analysis, TCR-TCR, TCR-HLA and TCR-CMV co-occurrence was scored with hypergeometric tests, and a repertoire-size bias correction was applied to TCR pairs. False discovery rates were estimated in a later analysis by permuting HLA or CMV assignments 20 times. In a later analysis, co-occurring TCRs were grouped using DBSCAN, and TCRdist sequence similarity was added for clustering within HLA-allele-positive subsets. Repertoires with fewer than 30,000 or more than 120,000 public chains, plus five repertoires with anomalous nucleotide sharing, were excluded from co-occurrence clustering. Not all clones reach the TCRdb copy of this immuneACCESS table, which keeps in-frame sequences only. Checked studies attribute under half of the gap to unresolved V genes and leave the rest unexplained. V, J and clone size are taken as reported in that table, and D and trimming were inferred from the DNA itself. For this sample the table gives some 140,000 clones, of which roughly 80% were detected only once. Approximately 8.8% of the sample is taken by the ten largest.

The cohort consisted of 650 to 700 healthy bone marrow donors. At the time of sampling, every cohort member was nominally healthy, though immune exposures that went unrecorded were likely present. The donor tested CMV seropositive and was one of the 289 seropositive cohort members. A peripheral blood sample was collected from each donor, and TCR beta sequencing was performed on peripheral blood mononuclear cells. Genomic DNA extraction from the blood cell samples was performed with the Qiagen DNeasy Blood Extraction Kit. The sample comes from a study of cytomegalovirus exposure and HLA in healthy donors (TCRdb year 2017). In terms of the full investigation: An earlier analysis of around 600 of the donors reported about 250 Gb of sequence data and some 120 million unique TCR beta sequences from about 200 million T cells. In an earlier analysis of 500 to 650 of the donors, high-throughput TCR beta sequencing was used to judge whether each TCR beta V gene segment behaved as functional or pseudogenic. The study profiled the T cell repertoires of some 610 subjects by immunosequencing and related them to cytomegalovirus serostatus. Rather than drawing on any new phenotypic data, the later analysis identified candidate immune exposures from TCR beta sequences and the way those sequences occurred across donors. Typing coverage varied by locus: roughly 629-640 donors for A, B, C, DRB1 and DQB1; 500 to 550 for DQA1; 600 to 610 for DPA1; under 490 for DPB1. A later genetic analysis took genome-wide SNP genotypes for about 55% of the 666 donors and used that subset as a discovery cohort. All discovery cohort repertoires had been generated using a single sequencing platform. To predict cytomegalovirus infection status, the study combined high-throughput TCR immunosequencing, statistical association of individual TCRs with disease status, and machine learning. Both class I and class II loci were covered by HLA typing, at four-digit resolution. Approximately 300 gigabases of sequencing data and around 87 million unique TCR sequences were included in an early release covering about 700 HLA-typed donors. On average, roughly 250,000 unique TCR beta nucleotide sequences were sequenced per donor among 350 to 400 genotyped donors of the cohort, with about 19% of those sequences being non-productive. Donor age, sex, ethnicity and CMV serostatus were compiled together with the repertoire data. To study patterns of TCR occurrence, a later analysis re-analyzed previously published TCR beta repertoires from 666 donors and added high-resolution HLA genotyping. Because of strong linkage in the cohort, five DR-DQ haplotypes were treated as single units for association and clustering. Of the roughly 400 genotyped donors, 81% fell in the genetic ancestry cluster associated with self-reported Caucasian donors. In addition to the first cohort of hundreds of subjects, a separate validation cohort of 120 different subjects was used. The study aimed to test whether cataloging public T cell receptors could reveal signatures of past pathogen exposure.

Overall study outcomes, separate from this receptor: A later analysis associated around 16,000 TCR beta sequences with specific HLA alleles at a false discovery rate of 0.05. This cohort had only TCR beta chains sequenced, and the lack of alpha or paired-chain data limited which features could be detected. A later genetic analysis associated a missense DCLRE1C variant with V-gene and J-gene trimming of TCR beta chains, and an independent cohort replicated the association. The only immune exposure information available for the cohort was CMV serostatus. According to the authors, the approach could potentially be generalized to other disease states and immunological phenotypes. In a later analysis, the rate of TCR association differed among HLA loci, with DRB1 alleles having the most associated TCRs and HLA-C alleles having the fewest. Three of the identified cytomegalovirus-associated TCR beta chains were confirmed in vitro to be specific for cytomegalovirus antigens. When HLA alleles, especially DR and DQ, strongly co-occurred, attributing TCR associations to individual alleles was difficult. A total of 164 TCR beta chains were listed by the study as associated with cytomegalovirus. The classifier was reported to diagnose cytomegalovirus status with high specificity and sensitivity in both the original and validation cohorts. An earlier analysis of roughly 570 of the donors showed that most TCR beta V segments appeared in productive rearrangements either about 87% or about 30% of the time, which broadly matched IMGT annotations. A further reported finding was that TCR beta sequences accurately predicted the HLA-A and HLA-B alleles for most subjects in the first cohort. Because some donors lacked HLA typing at each locus, the association tests relied only on the typed subset. Linkage disequilibrium might explain the correlated functional status among segregating V segments, but an unknown experimental factor could not be ruled out. The earlier analysis of 587 of the donors excluded approximately 17 rarely observed V segments, including chromosome 9 orphons, because counts were too low. Across donors, most TCR sequences were observed very rarely, whereas some public TCRs were present in many individuals. The presence/absence analyses assumed that sequencing depth was roughly uniform across donors, and that assumption may not be true. In a later analysis, HLA-associated TCR beta chains showed more clonal expansion and lower generation probabilities than non-associated chains that were equally common. Because the 87-base-pair reads could not distinguish some IMGT-functional V segments, including TRBV6-2 and TRBV6-3, those segments were excluded. Several of the top co-occurrence clusters appeared to be linked to parvovirus B19, influenza, CMV and Epstein-Barr virus, according to a later analysis. In a later analysis, most CMV-associated TCR beta chains were found to appear HLA-restricted, with HLA associations seemingly driven largely by CMV exposure. The sequencing pipeline was judged likely to have produced a cluster of highly shared sequence variants as a technical artifact. A later genetic analysis reported fewer N-insertions in productive TCRs among donors in an Asian-associated ancestry cluster than the approximately 700-donor mean.

The clonotype comes from a woman aged 45-65 years in good health and CMV-seropositive. The sequence is built from TRBV6-6 and TRBJ2-2; TRBD1 is a weak D gene call, 5 bases matching. Material for sequencing was PBMCs. The nucleotide sequence reads as follows: TGTGCCAGCAGCCACGGCAGGGCGGTCGGGGAGCTGTTTTTT. Its protein product is CASSHGRAVGELFF.